This TCR beta chain appears in the sequencing data of a study of Ad26.COV2.S vaccination and SARS-CoV-2 variants. CDR3 length: 15 amino acids. Germline CDR1 reads LGHNA; CDR2 reads YSLEER. V was clipped by 1 base and J by 3 bases, with 12 bases between them. Measured with immunoSEQ multiplex PCR; TCRdb has only the in-frame clones, and not every one. The sample carries about 420,000 clones, 88% recorded once. The treatment here: some 20 received Ad26.COV2.S at low or high dose, single or two shots; about 5 received placebo; per-sample allocation not given. Following the first vaccine or placebo injection, samples were taken on day 63.

The chain links TRBV4-3 to TRBJ1-2; D is undetermined. The TCR comes from a person between 18 and 60 years old who received the Ad26.COV2.S COVID-19 vaccine or a placebo. Sequenced here: peripheral blood, sampled in a trial of Ad26.COV2.S vaccine versus placebo. CDR3 in DNA: TGCGCCAGCAGCCAAGCATCCCGGGGTGACTATGGCTACACCTTC. This codes for CASSQASRGDYGYTF.